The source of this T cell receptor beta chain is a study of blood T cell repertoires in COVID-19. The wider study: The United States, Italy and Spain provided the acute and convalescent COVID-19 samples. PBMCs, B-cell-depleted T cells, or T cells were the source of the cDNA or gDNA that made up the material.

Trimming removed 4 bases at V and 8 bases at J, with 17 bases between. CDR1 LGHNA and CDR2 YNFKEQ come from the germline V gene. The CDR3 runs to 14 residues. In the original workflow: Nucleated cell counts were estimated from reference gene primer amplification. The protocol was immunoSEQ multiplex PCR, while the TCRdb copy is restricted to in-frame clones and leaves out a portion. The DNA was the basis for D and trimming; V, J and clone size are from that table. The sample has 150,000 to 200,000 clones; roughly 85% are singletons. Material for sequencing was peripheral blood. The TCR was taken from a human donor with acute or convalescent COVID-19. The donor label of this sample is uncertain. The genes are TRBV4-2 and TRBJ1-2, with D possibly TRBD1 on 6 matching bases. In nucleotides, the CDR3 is TGTGCCAGCAGCCCTGATCACCAGGGGCGAGGCTACACCTTC. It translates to CASSPDHQGRGYTF.